The 20 T cell receptor gamma chains in this list originate from one sample, sequenced in a study of Vδ1+ human thymocytes. Findings of the study overall: In the thymus, TRG and TRD repertoires looked highly polyclonal with Gaussian CDR3 lengths.

These receptors have no known antigen. Sequences come from RNA converted to cDNA by reverse transcription. CDR3 amplicons came from multiplex PCR with pooled V-gene forward and constant-region reverse primers. TCRdb reanalysed the multiplex PCR reads with CATT. The sample gives about 23,000 gamma-chain clones, roughly an eighth of which show up once; 1.5% to 2% is in the top ten. Specimen: Vdelta1+ gamma-delta thymocytes from the thymus. Subset noted: FACS-sorted CD3+ TCRalphabeta- TCRVdelta1+ TCRVdelta2- thymocytes. The receptors here all came from a child younger than two who had congenital heart surgery.

This clone came up a few times. The J gene is TRGJ1 or TRGJ2, the V gene TRGV4. The CDR3 is 11 amino acids. Looked up from germline, CDR1 is EGSTGY and CDR2 is YDSYTSSV. V lost 6 bases to trimming and J lost 5 bases; unmatched junction nucleotides: 4. The DNA of the CDR3 is TGTGCCACCTGGAAGAATTATAAGAAACTCTTT. Residues: CATWKNYKKLF.

The chain employs TRGV8 and TRGJ1 or TRGJ2. CDR1 is VENAVY, CDR2 YDSYNSRV, per germline. V lost 11 bases, J lost 10 bases, and 14 bases stayed unmatched. The CDR3 is 11 residues long. The CDR3 DNA sequence: TGTGCCATTCATCATACTTTCAAGAAACTCTTT. This sequence encodes CAIHHTFKKLF.

The table lists this clone with a few counts. This chain links TRGV8 with TRGJ1 or TRGJ2. The germline gives CDR1 VENAVY, CDR2 YDSYNSRV. The CDR3 loop spans 13 amino acids. With 4 bases clipped from V and 4 bases from J, the junction kept 7 bases outside the gene matches. The CDR3 coding sequence is TGTGCCACCTGGGAACCCCTCTATTATAAGAAACTCTTT. Translated, it gives CATWEPLYYKKLF.

The chain recombines TRGV8 with TRGJ1 or TRGJ2. CDR1 is VENAVY, CDR2 YDSYNSRV, per germline. Germline trimming cut 5 bases from V and 4 bases from J; bases unmatched to any gene: 11. CDR3 size: 14 residues. The CDR3 loop is CATWGQEPYYKKLF. The CDR3 region has the DNA TGTGCCACCTGGGGCCAGGAACCATATTATAAGAAACTCTTT.

This clone has more than one count but fewer than ten. The chain links TRGV8 to TRGJ1 or TRGJ2. CDR3 length: 13 residues. With 4 bases clipped from V and 2 bases from J, the junction kept 5 bases outside the gene matches. Germline V CDR1 and CDR2: VENAVY, YDSYNSRV. CDR3 coding DNA: TGTGCCACCTGGGAGGAGTATTATTATAAGAAACTCTTT. Protein sequence: CATWEEYYYKKLF.

The J gene is TRGJ1 or TRGJ2, the V gene TRGV5. The CDR3 is made up of 14 amino acids. Germline V gene data show CDR1 as VINAFY and CDR2 as YDVSNSKD. Trimming took 0 bases from V and 6 from J; bases not matched to a gene: 8. In nucleotides, the CDR3 is TGTGCCACCTGGGACAGGCGGCGATCTTATAAGAAACTCTTT. The encoded protein is CATWDRRRSYKKLF.

This chain links TRGV4 with TRGJ1 or TRGJ2. The V segment lost 6 bases and the J segment 3 bases; nucleotides outside the gene matches: 8. From germline, CDR1 is EGSTGY and CDR2 YDSYTSSV. This CDR3 contains 13 residues. The CDR3 nucleotides read TGTGCCACCTGGAATATAGTTTATTATAAGAAACTCTTT. Encoded protein: CATWNIVYYKKLF.

This chain uses TRGV9 with TRGJ1 or TRGJ2. Germline V gives CDR1 GITISATS, CDR2 ISYDGTV (reference sequence). The CDR3 spans 14 residues. With 0 bases clipped from V and 4 bases from J, the junction kept 6 bases outside the gene matches. The CDR3 region is CALWEVLWYYKKLF. The CDR3 coding sequence is TGTGCCTTGTGGGAGGTGCTCTGGTATTATAAGAAACTCTTT.

The genes are TRGV9 and TRGJP1. In germline, CDR1 is GITISATS, CDR2 ISYDGTV (reference sequence). Losses at the gene ends were 1 base for V and 3 bases for J; bases not matched to a gene: 5. This CDR3 region has 15 residues. The CDR3 here is CALWEVEPTGWFKIF. The CDR3 nucleotides read TGTGCCTTGTGGGAGGTAGAGCCCACTGGTTGGTTCAAGATATTT.

This sequence joins TRGV4 and TRGJP1. The trim removed 1 base at V and 6 bases at J, leaving 8 bases unmatched. The CDR3 length is 15 residues. From germline, CDR1 is EGSTGY and CDR2 YDSYTSSV. The CDR3, as DNA: TGTGCCACCTGGGATGGCCCTCTCTCTGGTTGGTTCAAGATATTT. This encodes CATWDGPLSGWFKIF.

On this clone itself: One end of the junction does not line up with germline, which may come from a read error. V and J are TRGV8 and TRGJ1 or TRGJ2. Germline CDR1 VENAVY, CDR2 YDSYNSRV. There are 14 residues in the CDR3. DNA of the CDR3: TGTGCCGCCTGGGATCTGGGGATTTATTATAAGAAACTCTTT. It specifies CAAWDLGIYYKKLF.

This rearrangement joins TRGV9 to TRGJ1 or TRGJ2. The length of the CDR3 is 11 residues. The ends lost 5 bases at V and 5 bases at J; junction bases unmatched: 3. Germline values: CDR1 GITISATS, CDR2 ISYDGTV (reference sequence). The DNA of the CDR3 is TGTGCCTTGTGGGTTCATTATAAGAAACTCTTT. It encodes CALWVHYKKLF.

The chain uses TRGV8 and TRGJ1 or TRGJ2. The CDR3 extends over 16 amino acids. V gave up 1 base and J gave up 1 base; unmatched junction bases: 10. CDR1 and CDR2 (germline): VENAVY, YDSYNSRV. The CDR3 is CATWDSRRPNYYKKLF. The CDR3 nucleotides are TGTGCCACCTGGGATAGCCGCCGCCCTAATTATTATAAGAAACTCTTT.

This clone appeared a few times. V gene TRGV2 combines with J gene TRGJP2. V lost 6 bases, J lost 8 bases, and 18 bases stayed unmatched. The CDR3 is made up of 16 amino acids. Germline V gene sequence: CDR1 EGSNGY, CDR2 YDSYNSKV. The CDR3 here is CATWNILVKKDWIKTF. In DNA, the CDR3 is TGTGCCACCTGGAATATTCTCGTCAAAAAAGATTGGATCAAGACGTTT.

By share of the sample, this clone is medium-sized. Other nucleotide sequences in the sample specify the same CDR3. This chain connects TRGV9 to TRGJ1 or TRGJ2. CDR3 size: 12 residues. Per germline, CDR1 GITISATS and CDR2 ISYDGTV (reference sequence). Trimming removed 3 bases from V and 3 bases from J; junction bases left unmatched: 2. CDR3 sequence: CALWEPYYKKLF. CDR3 DNA sequence: TGTGCCTTGTGGGAGCCTTATTATAAGAAACTCTTT.

This clone showed up just a few times. The chain carries TRGV9 and TRGJ1 or TRGJ2. Trimming removed 4 bases from V and 10 bases from J; junction bases left unmatched: 10. The germline gives CDR1 GITISATS, CDR2 ISYDGTV (reference sequence). This CDR3 has 12 residues. CDR3 nucleotide sequence: TGTGCCTTGTGGGACTCGGAGATGAAGAAACTCTTT. This gives the protein CALWDSEMKKLF.

The chain is built from TRGV5 and TRGJ1 or TRGJ2. V lost 5 bases to trimming and J lost 2 bases; unmatched junction nucleotides: 3. CDR1 is VINAFY, CDR2 YDVSNSKD, per germline. The CDR3 is 12 amino acids. CDR3 protein: CATWGDYYKKLF. The CDR3 nucleotides read TGTGCCACCTGGGGAGATTATTATAAGAAACTCTTT.

Only a few counts were recorded for this clone. The V call is TRGV3, the J call TRGJ1 or TRGJ2. The CDR3 has 13 amino acids. V shed 0 bases and J 8 bases; nucleotides not matched to a gene: 7. CDR1 and CDR2 from the germline V gene are VTNTFY and YDVSTARD (reference sequence). The DNA for the CDR3 is TGTGCCACCTGGGACAGGCTCCCCCATAAGAAACTCTTT. This translates into CATWDRLPHKKLF.

This clone was counted a few times. This may arise from a read error, as a much more abundant clone is one base away. The chain couples TRGV8 to TRGJ1 or TRGJ2. J gave up 0 bases and V 5 bases, and 4 bases lay outside the gene matches. Germline V lookup: CDR1 VENAVY, CDR2 YDSYNSRV. The CDR3 extends over 13 amino acids. CDR3 bases: TGTGCCACCTGGGCCCAGAATTATTATAAGAAACTCTTT. Translation: CATWAQNYYKKLF.

In the case of this clone: Other DNA sequences in this sample translate to the same CDR3. The chain uses TRGV2 and TRGJ1 or TRGJ2. V was pared by 0 bases and J by 2 bases, with 4 bases of the junction left unmatched. The CDR3 has 14 amino acids. CDR1 is EGSNGY, CDR2 YDSYNSKV, per germline. The CDR3 here is CATWDGPHYYKKLF. The CDR3 nucleotides are TGTGCCACCTGGGACGGGCCTCATTATTATAAGAAACTCTTT.